This T cell receptor (beta chain) is drawn from a study of blood T cell repertoires in COVID-19 (dated by TCRdb to 2020 to 2021). Notes on the research overall: Samples from collaborators originated in the United States, Italy and Spain and spanned both the acute and convalescent phases of COVID-19. The material from the prospective study consisted of cDNA or gDNA derived from T cells, B-cell-depleted T cells, or PBMCs. Deeply sampled blood TCRbeta repertoires from subjects exposed to, actively infected with, or recovered from COVID-19 were included in the dataset. The repertoires were released in a freely available public database intended as a resource for research on the immune response to SARS-CoV-2. Samples were obtained from the ongoing ImmuneRACE study (first 160 participants) and from about 1,300 subjects provided by 6 global collaborators. Sample metadata almost always included a de-identified subject ID, COVID-19 status, age in years and sex. Where available, HLA class I and class II types were taken from metadata supplied by the sample provider and were not determined by assay-based typing. Summary of the overall study and its limitations: The amount of clinical and demographic metadata varied by source and participant and was provided uncurated.

TCRbeta CDR3 regions were amplified from genomic DNA by means of the immunoSEQ Assay, a bias-controlled multiplex PCR. From the authors' description of their analysis: The number of nucleated cells in each sample was estimated by amplification of reference gene primers within the assay. To quantify the absolute abundance of each unique TCRbeta CDR3 rearrangement, sequence reads were collapsed and filtered. For each sample, productive Simpson clonality was calculated as the square root of Simpson's diversity index across productive rearrangements. As stored in TCRdb, this immuneACCESS dataset retains in-frame rearrangements with V and J assigned. A fraction of the clones does not appear; measured against another copy, unresolved V genes explain less than half of the discrepancy, and the remainder lacks a known reason. V and J calls and clone size are given by that table; D and trimming were obtained from the DNA. This sample is represented by over 85,000 clones; nearly 90% of them were singletons. The leading ten clones occupy about 5% of the sample.

As to this clone: Its specific antigen is unknown. It has no much larger one-base neighbor in the sample; base qualities were not kept.

V sheds 6 bases and J sheds 0 bases, leaving 14 bases between their ends. The CDR3 runs 15 residues from the cysteine to the phenylalanine. The retained sequence is limited to the CDR3, 45 bases, with the frame set at the first base. According to the germline V gene, CDR1 reads SGHVS and CDR2 reads FQNEAQ. The collaborating institutions used their own protocols to collect whole blood in K2EDTA tubes. For TCRbeta analysis, collaborator samples were shipped as frozen whole blood, as isolated PBMCs, or as DNA extracted from either sample type. The sequence was collected from a man aged 65 to 85 with acute or convalescent COVID-19. The sequencing sample was made of peripheral blood. The chain is encoded by TRBV7-8 joined to TRBJ1-1; no D segment can be confidently identified. The CDR3 region has the sequence CASRTSAGVNTEAFF. The DNA sequence is given as TGTGCCAGCAGAACCAGCGCCGGGGTGAACACTGAAGCTTTCTTT.